The rows below give T cell receptor beta chains drawn from one sample of a study of response to subunit inactivated influenza vaccine. One entry per CDR3 protein results from TCRdb running MiXCR on the RT-PCR reads. The table has roughly 180,000 distinct CDR3 sequences, around 9% seen once; the top ten hold approximately 10%. Sequenced here: non-naive T cells sorted from PBMCs, sampled on the day of vaccination. The receptors originated from a man aged 45-65 years who received an inactivated influenza vaccine. The CDR3 runs from the conserved cysteine through the conserved F or W. The D gene is left open where the match is weak. Some rows mark clone size as missing; the rest say once, few, many or name a class of expanded clone.

j_gene,abundance,d_gene,v_gene,len,CDR3nt,CDR3aa
TRBJ2-7,few,TRBD2,TRBV10-3,15,TGTGCCATCAGGTCCGGGACTAGCGGTTCCTACGAGCAGTACTTC,CAIRSGTSGSYEQYF
TRBJ1-2,-,-,TRBV10-2,14,TGCGCCAGCTGGGGGGGGGATCGGAGCTATGGCTACACCTTC,CASWGGDRSYGYTF
TRBJ2-7,few,TRBD2,TRBV12-3/TRBV12-4,15,TGTGCCAGTACCCGGGCGGGGGGCAGCTCCTACGAGCAGTACTTC,CASTRAGGSSYEQYF
TRBJ2-5,many,-,TRBV7-9,13,TGTGCCAGCAGCCGTACGCACCAAGAGACCCAGTACTTC,CASSRTHQETQYF
TRBJ2-7,medium-sized,-,TRBV29-1,13,TGCAGCGTCTCCCTCCCCAGTTCCTACGAGCAGTACTTC,CSVSLPSSYEQYF
TRBJ1-4,many,-,TRBV6-1,15,TGTGCCAGCAGGGGTTTAGACGACAGCCCCGAAAAACTGTTTTTT,CASRGLDDSPEKLFF
TRBJ2-3,few,-,TRBV20-1,12,TGCAGTGCTAGTCACTTTACAGATACGCAGTATTTT,CSASHFTDTQYF
TRBJ2-3,many,-,TRBV6-5,15,TGTGCCAGCAGTTACGAGCAGTTAAAAGGGGATACGCAGTATTTT,CASSYEQLKGDTQYF
TRBJ2-1,many,TRBD2,TRBV7-9,17,TGTGCCAGCAGCGGACGGCGGGGGGCCAGCTCCTACAATGAGCAGTTCTTC,CASSGRRGASSYNEQFF
TRBJ2-7,many,TRBD2,TRBV5-5,16,TGTGCCAGCAGCCCCCCCGGGGGGAGAGGGGCCTACGAGCAGTACTTC,CASSPPGGRGAYEQYF
TRBJ2-7,many,TRBD2,TRBV7-2,16,TGTGCCAGCAGCTCCAAAGGAGCGGGAGGGTCCTACGAGCAGTACTTC,CASSSKGAGGSYEQYF
TRBJ2-7,-,-,TRBV15,13,TGTGCCACCAAGCAGGGCCCATCAGGGGAGCAGTACTTC,CATKQGPSGEQYF
TRBJ1-2,many,-,TRBV12-3/TRBV12-4,14,TGTGCCAGCAGTTTGAAAGGTTCAAACTATGGCTACACCTTC,CASSLKGSNYGYTF
TRBJ1-6,many,-,TRBV20-1,14,TGCAGTCCTCTCGCCGGGGGATATAATTCACCCCTCCACTTT,CSPLAGGYNSPLHF
TRBJ2-7,-,TRBD1,TRBV3-1,15,TGTGCCAGCAGCCAATACGGGACAGTCTCCTACGAGCAGTACTTC,CASSQYGTVSYEQYF
TRBJ2-2,few,TRBD1,TRBV7-3,13,TGTGCCAGCAGCTTCGGACAGGGAGCGGAGCTGTTTTTT,CASSFGQGAELFF